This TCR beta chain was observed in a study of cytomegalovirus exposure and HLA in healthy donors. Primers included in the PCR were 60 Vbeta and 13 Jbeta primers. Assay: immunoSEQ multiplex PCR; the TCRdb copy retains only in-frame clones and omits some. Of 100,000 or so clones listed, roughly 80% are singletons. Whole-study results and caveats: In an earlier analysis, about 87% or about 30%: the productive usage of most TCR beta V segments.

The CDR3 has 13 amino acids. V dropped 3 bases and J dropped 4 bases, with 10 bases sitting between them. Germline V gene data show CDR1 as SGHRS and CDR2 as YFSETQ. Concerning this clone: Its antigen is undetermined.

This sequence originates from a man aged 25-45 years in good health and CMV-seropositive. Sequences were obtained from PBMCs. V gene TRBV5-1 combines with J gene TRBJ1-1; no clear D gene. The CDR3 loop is CASSSITSTEAFF. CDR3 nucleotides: TGCGCCAGCAGCTCAATCACGAGCACTGAAGCTTTCTTT. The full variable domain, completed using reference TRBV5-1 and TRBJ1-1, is KAGVTQTPRYLIKTRGQQVTLSCSPISGHRSVSWYQQTPGQGLQFLFEYFSETQRNKGNFPGRFSGRQFSNSRSEMNVSTLELGDSALYLCASSSITSTEAFFGQGTRLTVV.